This T cell receptor beta chain was found in a study of T cell responses to AZD1222 COVID-19 vaccine. Germline V gene sequence: CDR1 LGHDT, CDR2 YNNKEL (reference sequence). This CDR3 spans 13 amino acids. The ends were cut back, 4 bases at V and 7 bases at J, with 13 bases in the middle. Findings and limits, study-wide: White British people made up most donors, females outnumbered males, and clonal diversity was possibly underestimated. Spike-specific TCR breadth and depth grew following two AZD1222 doses. Baseline seropositives among AZD1222 recipients totaled only 5 to 7. The reported proportion of spike-specific TCRs targeting unmutated variant regions was nearly half.

Clones were read by immunoSEQ multiplex PCR, and TCRdb kept only the in-frame ones, dropping some. The profile shows more than 95,000 clones, more than 85% of them singletons. On this clone itself: As yet, its antigen is unknown.

V gene TRBV3-1 (or the pseudogene TRBV3-2) combines with J gene TRBJ1-1; a weak D match, TRBD1 (5 bases). The specimen was peripheral blood, collected on day 0 of AZD1222 vaccination. The clonotype originates from an adult in good health. In DNA, the CDR3 is TGTGCCAGCAGCCCCCATCCTAGGGGTGAAGCTTTCTTT. Residues: CASSPHPRGEAFF.